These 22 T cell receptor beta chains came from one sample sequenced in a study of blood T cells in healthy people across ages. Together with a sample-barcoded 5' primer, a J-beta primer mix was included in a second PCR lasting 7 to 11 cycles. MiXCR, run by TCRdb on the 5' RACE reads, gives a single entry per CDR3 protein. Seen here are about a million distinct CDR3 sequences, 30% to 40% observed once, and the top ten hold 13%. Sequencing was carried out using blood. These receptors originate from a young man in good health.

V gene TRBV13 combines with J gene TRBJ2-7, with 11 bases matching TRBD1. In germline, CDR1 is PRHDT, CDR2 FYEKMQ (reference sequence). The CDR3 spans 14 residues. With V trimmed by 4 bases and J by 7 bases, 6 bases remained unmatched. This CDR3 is CASSSRDRGFEQYF. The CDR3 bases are TGTGCCAGCAGCTCCCGGGACAGGGGGTTTGAGCAGTACTTC.

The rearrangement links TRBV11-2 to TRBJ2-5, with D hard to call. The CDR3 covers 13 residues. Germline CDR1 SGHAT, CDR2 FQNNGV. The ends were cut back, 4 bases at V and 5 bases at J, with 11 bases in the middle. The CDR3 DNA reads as TGTGCCAGCAGCTCCGATAGCTGGGAGACCCAGTACTTC. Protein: CASSSDSWETQYF.

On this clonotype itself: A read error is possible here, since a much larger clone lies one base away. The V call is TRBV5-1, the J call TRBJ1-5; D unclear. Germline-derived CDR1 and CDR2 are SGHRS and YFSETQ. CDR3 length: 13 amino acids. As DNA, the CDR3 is TGCGCCAGCAGCTTAAGGTCCAATCGGCCCCAGCATTTT. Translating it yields CASSLRSNRPQHF.

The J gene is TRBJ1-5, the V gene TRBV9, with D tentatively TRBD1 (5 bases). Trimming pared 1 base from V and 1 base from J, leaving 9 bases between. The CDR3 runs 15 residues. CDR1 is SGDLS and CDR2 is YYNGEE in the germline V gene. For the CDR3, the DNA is TGTGCCAGCAGCGTATCAGGGATAAGCAATCAGCCCCAGCATTTT. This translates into CASSVSGISNQPQHF.

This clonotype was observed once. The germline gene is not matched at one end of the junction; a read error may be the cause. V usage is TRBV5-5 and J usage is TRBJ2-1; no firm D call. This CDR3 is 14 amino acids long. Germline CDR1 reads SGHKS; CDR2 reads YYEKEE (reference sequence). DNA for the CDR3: TGTACCAGCAGCCCGGGCCCAGATCACAATGAGCAGTTCTTC. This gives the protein CTSSPGPDHNEQFF.

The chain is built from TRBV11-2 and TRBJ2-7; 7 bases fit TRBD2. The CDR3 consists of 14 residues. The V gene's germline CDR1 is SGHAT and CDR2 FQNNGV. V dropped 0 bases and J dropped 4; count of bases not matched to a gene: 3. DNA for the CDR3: TGTGCCAGCAGCTTAGATGGGGGGGGTTACGAGCAGTACTTC. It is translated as CASSLDGGGYEQYF.

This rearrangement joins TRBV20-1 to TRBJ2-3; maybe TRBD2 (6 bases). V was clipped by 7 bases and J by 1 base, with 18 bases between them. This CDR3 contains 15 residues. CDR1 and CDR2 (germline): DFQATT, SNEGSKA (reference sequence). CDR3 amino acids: CSVAGVEGGTDTQYF. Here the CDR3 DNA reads TGCAGTGTTGCCGGGGTGGAGGGCGGCACAGATACGCAGTATTTT.

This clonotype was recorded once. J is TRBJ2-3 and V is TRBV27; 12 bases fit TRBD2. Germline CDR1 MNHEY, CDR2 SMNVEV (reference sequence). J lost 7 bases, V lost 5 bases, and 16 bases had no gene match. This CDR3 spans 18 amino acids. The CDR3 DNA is TGTGCCAGCAGTGGGAACCTAGCGGGGGGGACCTCTTCTAATACGCAGTATTTT. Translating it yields CASSGNLAGGTSSNTQYF.

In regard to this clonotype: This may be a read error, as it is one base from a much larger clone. The CDR3 DNA is TGTGCCAGCAGGCGCCCTGGGACAGATTCTGGCTACACCTTC. This gives the protein CASRRPGTDSGYTF. The rearrangement joins TRBV28 to TRBJ1-2, with 7 bases identical to TRBD1. The CDR3 sequence is 14 residues long. Germline-derived CDR1 and CDR2 are MDHEN and SYDVKM. V trimming: 6 bases; J trimming: 7 bases; junction bases outside the gene matches: 11.

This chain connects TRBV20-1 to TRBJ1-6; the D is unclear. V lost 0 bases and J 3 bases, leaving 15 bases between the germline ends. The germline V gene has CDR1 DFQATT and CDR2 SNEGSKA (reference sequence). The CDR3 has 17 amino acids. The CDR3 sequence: CSARDYRSSSYNSPLHF. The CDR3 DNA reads TGCAGTGCTAGAGATTATAGGAGCAGCAGCTATAATTCACCCCTCCACTTT.

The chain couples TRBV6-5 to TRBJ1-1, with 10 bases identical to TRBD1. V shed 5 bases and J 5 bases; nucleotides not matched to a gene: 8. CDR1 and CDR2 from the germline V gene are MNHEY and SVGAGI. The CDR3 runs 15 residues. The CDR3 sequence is CASSPRDRGRTEAFF. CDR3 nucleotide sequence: TGTGCCAGCAGTCCACGCGACAGGGGGCGGACTGAAGCTTTCTTT.

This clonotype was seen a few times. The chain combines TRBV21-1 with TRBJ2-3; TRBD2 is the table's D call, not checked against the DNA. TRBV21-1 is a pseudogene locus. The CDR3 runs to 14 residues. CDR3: CASGDREYTDTQYF. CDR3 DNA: TGTGCCAGCGGCGACCGGGAATACACAGATACGCAGTATTTT.

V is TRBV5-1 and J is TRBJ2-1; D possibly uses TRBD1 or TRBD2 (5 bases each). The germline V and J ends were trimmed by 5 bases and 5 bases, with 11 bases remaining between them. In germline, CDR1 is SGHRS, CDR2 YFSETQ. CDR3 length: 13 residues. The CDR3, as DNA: TGCGCCAGCAGGAGGGACGGCAACAATGAGCAGTTCTTC. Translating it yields CASRRDGNNEQFF.

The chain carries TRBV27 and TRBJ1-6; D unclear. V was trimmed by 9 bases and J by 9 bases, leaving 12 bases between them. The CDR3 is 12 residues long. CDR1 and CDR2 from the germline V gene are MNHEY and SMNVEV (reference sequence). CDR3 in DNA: TGTGCCAGGACAACGGTTCTTTCACCCCTCCACTTT. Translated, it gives CARTTVLSPLHF.

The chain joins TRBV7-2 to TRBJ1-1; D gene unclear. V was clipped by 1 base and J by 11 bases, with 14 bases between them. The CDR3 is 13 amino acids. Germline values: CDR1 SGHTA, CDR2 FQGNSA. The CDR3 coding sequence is TGTGCCAGCAGCTTAGGACAAAGAAAGGCGGCTTTCTTT. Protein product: CASSLGQRKAAFF.

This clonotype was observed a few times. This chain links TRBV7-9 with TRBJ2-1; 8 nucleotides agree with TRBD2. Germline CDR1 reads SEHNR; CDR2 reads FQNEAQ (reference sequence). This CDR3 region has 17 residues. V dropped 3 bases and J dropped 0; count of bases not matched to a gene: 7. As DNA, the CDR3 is TGTGCCAGCAGCTTTTATAGCGGGGCGCTCTCCTACAATGAGCAGTTCTTC. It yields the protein CASSFYSGALSYNEQFF. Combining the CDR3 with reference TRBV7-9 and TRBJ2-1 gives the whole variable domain DTGVSQNPRHKITKRGQNVTFRCDPISEHNRLYWYRQTLGQGPEFLTYFQNEAQLEKSRLLSDRFSAERPKGSFSTLEIQRTEQGDSAMYLCASSFYSGALSYNEQFFGPGTRLTVL.

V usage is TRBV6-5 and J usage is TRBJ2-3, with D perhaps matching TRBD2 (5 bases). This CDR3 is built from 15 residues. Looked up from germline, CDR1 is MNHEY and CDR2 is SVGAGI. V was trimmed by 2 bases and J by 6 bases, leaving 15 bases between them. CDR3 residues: CASSYGPPWRDTQYF. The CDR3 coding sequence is TGTGCCAGCAGTTACGGGCCACCGTGGAGGGATACGCAGTATTTT.

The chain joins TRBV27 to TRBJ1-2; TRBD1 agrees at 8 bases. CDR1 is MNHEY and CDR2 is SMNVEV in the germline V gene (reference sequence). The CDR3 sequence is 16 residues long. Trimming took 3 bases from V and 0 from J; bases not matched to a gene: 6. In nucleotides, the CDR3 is TGTGCCAGCAGTTTCACCGGACAGGGAACTAACTATGGCTACACCTTC. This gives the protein CASSFTGQGTNYGYTF.

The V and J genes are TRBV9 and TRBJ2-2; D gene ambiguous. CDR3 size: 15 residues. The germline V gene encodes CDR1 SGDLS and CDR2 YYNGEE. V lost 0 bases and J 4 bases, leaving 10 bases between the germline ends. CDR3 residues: CASSVGDRPTGELFF. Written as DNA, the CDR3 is TGTGCCAGCAGCGTAGGGGATAGACCCACCGGGGAGCTGTTTTTT.

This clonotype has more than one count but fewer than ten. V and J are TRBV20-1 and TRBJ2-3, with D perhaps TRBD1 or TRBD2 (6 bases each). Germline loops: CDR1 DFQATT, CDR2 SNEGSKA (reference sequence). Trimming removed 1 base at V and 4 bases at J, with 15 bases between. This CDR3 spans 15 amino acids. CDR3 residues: CSARAGAQLADTQYF. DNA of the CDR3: TGCAGTGCTAGAGCGGGGGCCCAGCTCGCAGATACGCAGTATTTT.

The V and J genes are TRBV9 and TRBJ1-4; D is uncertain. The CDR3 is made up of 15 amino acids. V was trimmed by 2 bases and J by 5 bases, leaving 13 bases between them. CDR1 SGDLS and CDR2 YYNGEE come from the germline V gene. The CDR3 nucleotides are TGTGCCAGCAGCGTGGGATGGGGTAGAAATGAAAAACTGTTTTTT. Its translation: CASSVGWGRNEKLFF.

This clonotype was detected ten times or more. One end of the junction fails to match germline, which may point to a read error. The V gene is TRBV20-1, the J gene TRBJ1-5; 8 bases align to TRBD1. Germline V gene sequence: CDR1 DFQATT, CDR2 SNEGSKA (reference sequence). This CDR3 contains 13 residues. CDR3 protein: CSAGDRGNQPQHF. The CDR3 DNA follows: TGCAGTGCTGGAGACAGGGGAAATCAGCCCCAGCATTTT.